This TCR beta chain originates from a study of CD8 T cells in ankylosing spondylitis. Quantitative barcoded 5'-RACE was used to prepare TCR beta libraries. TCRdb re-derived calls from the 5' RACE reads in MiXCR, one entry per CDR3 protein. The sample carries a few hundred thousand distinct CDR3 sequences, roughly 20% recorded once. V lost 4 bases, J lost 15 bases, and 15 bases stayed unmatched. Germline V CDR1 and CDR2: SGHRS, YFSETQ. The CDR3 has 14 residues. The study's findings and limits: Characteristic, it appeared, of ankylosing spondylitis blood was a TCR beta motif of eight highly homologous variants. Matched ankylosing spondylitis synovial fluid reportedly showed significant enrichment of disease-linked clones.

On this clonotype itself: Antigen unknown.

The sequence derives from a female donor with ankylosing spondylitis or in good health (not recorded which). Sequenced sample: blood, either unsorted or a sorted T cell fraction (not recorded which). The chain has TRBV5-1 and TRBJ2-1, with TRBD2 identical over 8 bases. The CDR3 spells CASSDSLAGLSSFF. The CDR3 region has the DNA TGCGCCAGCAGCGATTCGTTAGCGGGACTTAGCTCGTTCTTC.